This entry concerns a single T cell receptor (beta chain). Its antigen is unidentified. The record originates from a study of cytomegalovirus exposure and HLA in healthy donors. Study observations and caveats: A prior analysis recorded that most TCR beta V segments were productive about 90% or about 30% of the time. Most subjects had HLA-A and HLA-B alleles reportedly predicted accurately by TCR beta sequences.

The PCR ran on 60 Vbeta and 13 Jbeta primers. Sequencing was performed with immunoSEQ multiplex PCR; in TCRdb, only in-frame clones are kept and a portion is missing. This repertoire shows roughly 86,000 clones, 70% to 80% found once; its top ten account for about 7.7%. The material sequenced was PBMCs. The source is a man aged 55-75 years in good health and CMV-seronegative.

DNA for the CDR3: TGTGCCAGCAGTTTCGGGACTAGCGTCGAGCAGTACTTC. This sequence encodes CASSFGTSVEQYF. The chain joins TRBV27 to TRBJ2-7; TRBD2 matches at 10 bases. Germline values: CDR1 MNHEY, CDR2 SMNVEV (reference sequence). This CDR3 has 13 amino acids. Trimming cost V 3 bases and J 6 bases; bases outside gene matches: 2.